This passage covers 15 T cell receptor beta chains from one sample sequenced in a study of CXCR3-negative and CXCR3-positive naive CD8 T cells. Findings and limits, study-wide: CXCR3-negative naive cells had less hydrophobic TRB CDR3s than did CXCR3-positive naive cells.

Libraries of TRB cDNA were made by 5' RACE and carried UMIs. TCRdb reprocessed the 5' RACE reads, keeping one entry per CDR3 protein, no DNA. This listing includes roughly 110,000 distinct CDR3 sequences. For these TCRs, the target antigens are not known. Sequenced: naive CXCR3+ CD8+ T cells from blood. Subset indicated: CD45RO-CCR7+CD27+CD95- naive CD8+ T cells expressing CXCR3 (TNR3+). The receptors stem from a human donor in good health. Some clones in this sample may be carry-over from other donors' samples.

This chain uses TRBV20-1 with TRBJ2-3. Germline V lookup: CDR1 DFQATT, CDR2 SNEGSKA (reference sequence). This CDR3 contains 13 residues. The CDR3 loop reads CSVGTLSTDTQYF.

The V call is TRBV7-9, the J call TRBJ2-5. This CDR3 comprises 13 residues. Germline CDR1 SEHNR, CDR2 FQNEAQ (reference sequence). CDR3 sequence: CASSKVVEETQYF.

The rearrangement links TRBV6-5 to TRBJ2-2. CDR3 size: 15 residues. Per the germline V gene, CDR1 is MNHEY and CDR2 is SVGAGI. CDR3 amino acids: CASSPTSRSNGELFF.

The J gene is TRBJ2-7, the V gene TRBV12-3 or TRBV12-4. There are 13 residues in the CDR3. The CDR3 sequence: CASSFVSIHEQYF.

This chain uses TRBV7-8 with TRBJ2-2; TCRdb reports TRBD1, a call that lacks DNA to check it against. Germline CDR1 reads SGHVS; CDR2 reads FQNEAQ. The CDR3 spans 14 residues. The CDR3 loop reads CASSSSQGTGELFF. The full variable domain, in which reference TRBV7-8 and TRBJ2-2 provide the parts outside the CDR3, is GAGVSQSPRYKVAKRGQDVALRCDPISGHVSLFWYQQALGQGPEFLTYFQNEAQLDKSGLPSDRFFAERPEGSVSTLKIQRTQQEDSAVYLCASSSSQGTGELFFGEGSRLTVL.

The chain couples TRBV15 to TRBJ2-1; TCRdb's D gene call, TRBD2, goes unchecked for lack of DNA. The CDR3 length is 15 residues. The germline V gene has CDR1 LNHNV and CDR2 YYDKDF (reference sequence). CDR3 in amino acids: CATSQLSANYNEQFF.

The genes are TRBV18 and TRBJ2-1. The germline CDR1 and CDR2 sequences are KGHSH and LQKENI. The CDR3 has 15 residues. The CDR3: CASSPRGVAYNEQFF.

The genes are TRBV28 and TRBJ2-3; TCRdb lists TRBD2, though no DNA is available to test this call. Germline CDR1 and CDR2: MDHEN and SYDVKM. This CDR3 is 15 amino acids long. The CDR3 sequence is CASYAGLAGDDTQYF. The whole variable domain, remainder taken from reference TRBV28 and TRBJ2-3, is DVKVTQSSRYLVKRTGEKVFLECVQDMDHENMFWYRQDPGLGLRLIYFSYDVKMKEKGDIPEGYSVSREKKERFSLILESASTNQTSMYLCASYAGLAGDDTQYFGPGTRLTVL.

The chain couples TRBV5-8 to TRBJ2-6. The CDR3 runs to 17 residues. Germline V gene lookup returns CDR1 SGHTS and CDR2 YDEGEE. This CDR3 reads CASSQVHLTPGANVLTF. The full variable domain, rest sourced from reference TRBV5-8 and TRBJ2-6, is EAGVTQSPTHLIKTRGQQATLRCSPISGHTSVYWYQQALGLGLQFLLWYDEGEERNRGNFPPRFSGRQFPNYSSELNVNALELEDSALYLCASSQVHLTPGANVLTFGAGSRLTVL.

This CDR3 reads CASRSDRTPTYEQYF. The chain has TRBV28 and TRBJ2-7; TCRdb calls TRBD1, which cannot be checked without DNA. The CDR3 has 15 residues. Per germline, CDR1 MDHEN and CDR2 SYDVKM.

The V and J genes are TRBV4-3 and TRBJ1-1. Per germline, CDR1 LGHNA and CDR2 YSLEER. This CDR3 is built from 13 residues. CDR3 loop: CASSQLRYTEAFF.

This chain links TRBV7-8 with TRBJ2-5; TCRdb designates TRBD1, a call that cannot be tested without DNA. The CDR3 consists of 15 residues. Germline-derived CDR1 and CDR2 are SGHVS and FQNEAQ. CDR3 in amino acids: CASSLAPLADETQYF.

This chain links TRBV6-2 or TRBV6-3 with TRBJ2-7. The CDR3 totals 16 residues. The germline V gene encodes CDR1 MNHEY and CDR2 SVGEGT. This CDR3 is CASSCHPAGGIHEQYF.

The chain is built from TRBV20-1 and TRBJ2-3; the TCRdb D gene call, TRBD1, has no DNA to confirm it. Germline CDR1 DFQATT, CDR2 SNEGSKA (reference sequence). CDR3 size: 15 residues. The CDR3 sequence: CSARDLSGVVDTQYF.

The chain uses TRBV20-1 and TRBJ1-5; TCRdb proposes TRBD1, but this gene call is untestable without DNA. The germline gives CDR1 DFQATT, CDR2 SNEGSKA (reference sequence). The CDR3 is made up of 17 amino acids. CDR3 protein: CSARGDLPGTYNQPQHF.